A selection of T cell receptor beta chains follows, all from one sample in a study of T-cell reconstitution after alpha-beta-depleted transplantation in children. TCRdb re-called the PCR reads with MiXCR, one entry per CDR3 protein. Of just over 950,000 distinct CDR3 sequences in the sample, less than 30% were seen once. Sequenced here: PBMCs, mostly from graft donor cells, sampled 360 days after TCRalphabeta/CD19-depleted stem cell transplant. The receptors were gathered from a boy in the first two years of life who had a stem cell transplant for SCID, so the T cells may come from the graft donor. The CDR3 runs from the conserved cysteine through the conserved F or W. Each record gives: J gene, clone size, V gene, D gene, CDR3 protein, CDR3 DNA. The D gene is left open where the match is weak. A row's size may be missing; if present it is once, few, many or a size class.

J gene: TRBJ2-1
clone size: .
V gene: TRBV11-1
D gene: TRBD1
CDR3 protein: CASSHNDRGSGNEQFF
CDR3 DNA: TGTGCCAGCAGCCACAACGACAGGGGGAGCGGCAATGAGCAGTTCTTC

J gene: TRBJ2-7
clone size: many
V gene: TRBV12-3/TRBV12-4
D gene: TRBD1
CDR3 protein: CASSLTGTYEQYF
CDR3 DNA: TGCGCCAGCAGCTTGACAGGGACCTACGAGCAGTACTTC

J gene: TRBJ2-7
clone size: few
V gene: TRBV20-1
D gene: TRBD2
CDR3 protein: CSASRLAGGPEQYF
CDR3 DNA: TGCAGTGCTAGTAGGCTAGCGGGGGGGCCCGAGCAGTACTTC

J gene: TRBJ2-3
clone size: few
V gene: TRBV11-1
D gene: TRBD2
CDR3 protein: CASSQQAGERGTQYF
CDR3 DNA: TGTGCCAGCAGCCAGCAAGCGGGGGAGCGAGGTACGCAGTATTTT

J gene: TRBJ2-3
clone size: .
V gene: TRBV7-6
D gene: .
CDR3 protein: CASSPIPPGISTDTQYF
CDR3 DNA: TGTGCCAGCAGCCCCATCCCCCCAGGGATTAGCACAGATACGCAGTATTTT

J gene: TRBJ2-3
clone size: .
V gene: TRBV7-2
D gene: .
CDR3 protein: CASSFRGDPSDTQYF
CDR3 DNA: TGTGCCAGCAGCTTTCGGGGAGACCCATCAGATACGCAGTATTTT

J gene: TRBJ2-5
clone size: .
V gene: TRBV12-3/TRBV12-4
D gene: TRBD2
CDR3 protein: CASTPHGLAGGQETQYF
CDR3 DNA: TGTGCCAGCACCCCACACGGACTAGCGGGGGGACAAGAGACCCAGTACTTC

J gene: TRBJ1-4
clone size: .
V gene: TRBV28
D gene: TRBD1
CDR3 protein: CASSWLFDRGANEKLFF
CDR3 DNA: TGTGCCAGCAGTTGGCTGTTTGACAGGGGTGCTAATGAAAAACTGTTTTTT

J gene: TRBJ2-1
clone size: few
V gene: TRBV4-2
D gene: .
CDR3 protein: CASSKGAGSYNEQFF
CDR3 DNA: TGTGCCAGCAGCAAAGGGGCAGGCTCCTACAATGAGCAGTTCTTC

J gene: TRBJ2-4
clone size: .
V gene: TRBV4-1
D gene: .
CDR3 protein: CASSQEWGPLAKNIQYF
CDR3 DNA: TGCGCCAGCAGCCAAGAGTGGGGTCCTCTAGCCAAAAACATTCAGTACTTC

J gene: TRBJ2-1
clone size: many
V gene: TRBV5-1
D gene: TRBD2
CDR3 protein: CASSWTGTSGYNEQFF
CDR3 DNA: TGCGCCAGCAGCTGGACCGGGACTAGCGGATACAATGAGCAGTTCTTC

J gene: TRBJ1-2
clone size: few
V gene: TRBV27
D gene: TRBD1
CDR3 protein: CASKTGGAGYTF
CDR3 DNA: TGTGCCAGTAAAACAGGGGGCGCTGGCTACACCTTC

J gene: TRBJ2-3
clone size: .
V gene: TRBV28
D gene: TRBD1
CDR3 protein: CASSFGLTGDPTDTQYF
CDR3 DNA: TGTGCCAGCAGTTTCGGGCTAACAGGGGATCCCACAGATACGCAGTATTTT

J gene: TRBJ2-3
clone size: .
V gene: TRBV4-1
D gene: TRBD1
CDR3 protein: CASSPFQNRGFLTDTQYF
CDR3 DNA: TGCGCCAGCAGCCCCTTCCAAAACAGGGGGTTTTTAACAGATACGCAGTATTTT

J gene: TRBJ2-5
clone size: many
V gene: TRBV5-1
D gene: .
CDR3 protein: CASSLASDFLETQYF
CDR3 DNA: TGCGCCAGCAGCTTGGCCTCAGACTTTCTAGAGACCCAGTACTTC

J gene: TRBJ2-3
clone size: few
V gene: TRBV20-1
D gene: TRBD2
CDR3 protein: CSAKLAGGPYTDTQYF
CDR3 DNA: TGCAGTGCCAAACTAGCGGGGGGCCCCTACACAGATACGCAGTATTTT

J gene: TRBJ1-2
clone size: .
V gene: TRBV20-1
D gene: .
CDR3 protein: CSATDRTYRYGYTF
CDR3 DNA: TGCAGTGCTACAGACAGGACTTACCGATATGGCTACACCTTC

J gene: TRBJ2-3
clone size: few
V gene: TRBV3-1
D gene: .
CDR3 protein: CASSQVGQAPTDTQYF
CDR3 DNA: TGTGCCAGCAGCCAAGTGGGTCAGGCCCCCACAGATACGCAGTATTTT

J gene: TRBJ2-7
clone size: few
V gene: TRBV5-1
D gene: .
CDR3 protein: CASSPAINEQYF
CDR3 DNA: TGCGCCAGCAGCCCAGCGATCAACGAGCAGTACTTC

J gene: TRBJ1-1
clone size: many
V gene: TRBV5-1
D gene: .
CDR3 protein: CASSLTGTTEAFF
CDR3 DNA: TGCGCCAGCAGCTTGACCGGGACGACTGAAGCTTTCTTT

J gene: TRBJ1-5
clone size: .
V gene: TRBV20-1
D gene: .
CDR3 protein: CSARVYDRNQPQHF
CDR3 DNA: TGCAGTGCTAGAGTATACGACAGGAATCAGCCCCAGCATTTT

J gene: TRBJ2-2
clone size: few
V gene: TRBV7-2
D gene: .
CDR3 protein: CASSLSPDIRDTGELFF
CDR3 DNA: TGTGCCAGCAGCTTATCGCCCGACATAAGGGACACCGGGGAGCTGTTTTTT

J gene: TRBJ2-3
clone size: few
V gene: TRBV3-1
D gene: .
CDR3 protein: CASSPTSSTDTQYF
CDR3 DNA: TGTGCCAGCAGCCCCACTTCTAGCACAGATACGCAGTATTTT

J gene: TRBJ2-4
clone size: few
V gene: TRBV20-1
D gene: .
CDR3 protein: CSAVNRAAKNIQYF
CDR3 DNA: TGCAGTGCTGTAAACAGGGCAGCCAAAAACATTCAGTACTTC

J gene: TRBJ2-3
clone size: .
V gene: TRBV28
D gene: .
CDR3 protein: CASSFGERQYF
CDR3 DNA: TGTGCCAGCAGTTTCGGGGAGCGACAGTATTTT

J gene: TRBJ2-1
clone size: .
V gene: TRBV11-2
D gene: TRBD2
CDR3 protein: CASSRLTSGVNEQFF
CDR3 DNA: TGTGCCAGCAGCCGCCTGACTAGCGGGGTCAATGAGCAGTTCTTC

J gene: TRBJ1-5
clone size: .
V gene: TRBV12-3/TRBV12-4
D gene: .
CDR3 protein: CASSFMGNQPQHF
CDR3 DNA: TGTGCCAGCAGTTTTATGGGCAATCAGCCCCAGCATTTT

J gene: TRBJ2-7
clone size: .
V gene: TRBV6-1
D gene: .
CDR3 protein: CASSEDDRYEQYF
CDR3 DNA: TGTGCCAGCAGTGAGGACGACCGCTACGAGCAGTACTTC

J gene: TRBJ2-1
clone size: few
V gene: TRBV12-3/TRBV12-4
D gene: .
CDR3 protein: CASNNRDSSYNEQFF
CDR3 DNA: TGTGCCAGCAATAATCGGGACTCTTCCTACAATGAGCAGTTCTTC

J gene: TRBJ1-6
clone size: few
V gene: TRBV3-1
D gene: TRBD1
CDR3 protein: CASSHRDRASDSPLHF
CDR3 DNA: TGTGCCAGCAGCCACCGGGACAGAGCCTCGGATTCACCCCTCCACTTT